The source of this T cell receptor beta chain is a study of blood T cells in healthy people across ages. Findings and limits, study-wide: Per million T cells, the diversity of TCR beta decreased roughly linearly as age advanced. Both naive CD4+ cell counts and diversity were greater in long-lived donors than in aged donors.

Germline lookup yields CDR1 SGHVS and CDR2 FQNEAQ. This CDR3 comprises 16 residues. Primers used in a second PCR of about 6 to 11 cycles were a sample-barcoded 5' primer and a J-beta primer mix. Every molecule of cDNA carried a tag from a template-switch adaptor with 12 random nucleotides. TCRdb re-analysed the 5' RACE reads in MiXCR, keeping a single row per CDR3 protein. The repertoire holds over 1,300,000 distinct CDR3 sequences, with approximately 59% as singletons. Of note for this clonotype: Its antigen remains unknown.

The rearrangement uses TRBV7-8 and TRBJ2-5; the match to TRBD2 covers 9 bases. The DNA matches TRBJ2-7 better at its end, which makes the J call doubtful. The receptor's source is a young man in good health. The sequencing input was blood. The chain's CDR3 is CASSLGLASSLYEQYF. The CDR3 nucleotides read TGTGCCAGCAGCCTGGGACTAGCTAGTTCCCTCTACGAGCAGTACTTC.